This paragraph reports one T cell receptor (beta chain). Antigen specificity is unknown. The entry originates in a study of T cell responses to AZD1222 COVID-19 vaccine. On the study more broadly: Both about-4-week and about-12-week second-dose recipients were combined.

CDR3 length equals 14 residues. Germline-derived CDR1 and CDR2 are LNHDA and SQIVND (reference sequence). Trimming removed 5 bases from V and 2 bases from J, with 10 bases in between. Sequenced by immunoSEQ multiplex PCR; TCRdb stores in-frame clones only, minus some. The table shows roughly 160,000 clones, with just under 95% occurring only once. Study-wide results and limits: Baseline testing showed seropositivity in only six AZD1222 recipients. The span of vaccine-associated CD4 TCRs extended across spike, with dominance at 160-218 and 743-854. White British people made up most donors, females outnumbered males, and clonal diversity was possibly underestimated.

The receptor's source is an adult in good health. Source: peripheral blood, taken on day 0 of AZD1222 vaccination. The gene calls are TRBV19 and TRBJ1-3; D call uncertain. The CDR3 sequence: CASSPLGTGNTIYF. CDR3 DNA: TGTGCCAGTAGTCCGCTCGGTACTGGAAACACCATATATTTT.